What follows is one T cell receptor (beta chain) and its context. This clone was counted a single time. Its antigen is still unknown. The sample holds no much larger clone one base away, and base qualities are not on file. Using the deep immunoSEQ assay, multiplex PCR amplified TCR CDR3 regions from genomic DNA. For each cell subset, the extracted genomic DNA was distributed evenly across all wells of several immunoSEQ 96-well plates, and each plate served as one replicate. For sorted subsets, approximately 0.2 ug of genomic DNA, equivalent to roughly 33,000 T cell genomes, went into each replicate PCR. Purified libraries were measured with a Qubit 3.0 fluorometer, size-checked on a Bioanalyzer 2100, and measured again with the KAPA Library Quantification kit. Every immunoSEQ 96-well plate was sequenced on a separate single-read 150-cycle Illumina NextSeq 550 flow cell. The study's processing was this. Because only junctional sequences without quality scores were contained in the immunoSEQ output, filtering matching that applied to full-length reads could not be performed. To assign V/J genes and CDR3, sequences were annotated against IMGT germline references using PyIR, a Python wrapper for IgBLAST v1.9. Reads were removed for weak V/J assignments (E-value above 1e-6), missing CDR3, stop codons, out-of-frame junctions, or ambiguous translated residues. A V3J clonotype was defined by an identical inferred V gene, J gene, and CDR3 amino acid sequence. To compute the percentage overlap between repertoires, the number of shared unique clonotypes was divided by the size of the smaller repertoire. Repertoire richness was assessed with RTK rarefaction, the Chao1 estimator, and Recon v2.1 estimates of unobserved clonotypes. Generation probabilities for all TCRbeta clonotypes obtained by the gDNA method from a handful of donors were computed using OLGA. In TCRdb, the immuneACCESS table is reduced to in-frame sequences with V and J assigned. These tables do not hold every clone; where another copy was compared, an unresolved V gene accounts for under half, and the others remain unexplained. The V and J calls and clone size are taken from that table; D and trimming were inferred from the DNA. The sample contains 1.5 million to 2.5 million clones, just under 95% of them found a single time. Less than 1.5% of the sample goes to the ten largest clones.

This entry comes from a study of shared clonotypes between healthy human individuals (dated by TCRdb to the early 2020s). Study-level background: The cohort comprised a couple of women and a few men aged 18 to 49 years. For each donor, CD4 naive and CD4 memory were each run on three plates, CD8 naive on two plates, and CD8 memory on one plate. To estimate repertoire size and how much clonotypes are shared between individuals, the study performed deep sequencing of blood TCR repertoires from roughly five healthy adults. Libraries were prepared and TCR repertoires were sequenced by different laboratories using diverse techniques, in order to increase sequencing depth and limit assay-specific biases. Each donor's leukapheresis produced roughly between about 0.9 and 9.5 billion PBMCs.

CDR1 SGHRS and CDR2 YFSETQ are derived from the germline V gene. Deletion took 0 bases off V and 8 bases off J, with a span of 8 bases between the germline ends. Its CDR3 holds 12 amino acids, cysteine through phenylalanine. The entry retains the CDR3 DNA only, 36 bases that are in frame from base 1. For the CD8 naive samples, CD45RO-negative cells were positively selected for CCR7, yielding a CD45RA+CCR7+ population from which TemRA cells were excluded. Healthy HIV-negative adults with no recently reported acute infections or vaccinations were included as donors. Every donor was a Caucasian adult living in Nashville, Tennessee, USA. After blood collection by leukapheresis, PBMCs were isolated using Ficoll-Histopaque density gradient centrifugation and then cryopreserved in the vapor phase of liquid nitrogen. Analytical flow cytometry was used to check the purity and quantity of every magnetically sorted T cell population. Genomic DNA was isolated from each sorted fraction and quantified by UV absorbance on a Nanodrop 2000c.

General conclusions and limits of the study: Sharing across a few donors was observed for about 5% of naive CD4, 3.5% of naive CD8, about 2.3% of memory CD4, and around 0.44% of memory CD8 clonotypes. Only blood was sampled, and tissue TCR repertoires likely differ from those in blood. Estimated clonotype richness was generally larger for naive than for memory subsets. Because the study included only a small number of donors, the genetic and exposure-history diversity represented was limited. Higher generation probabilities were observed for clonotypes shared by all four sorted-subset donors than for non-shared clonotypes. Incomplete sequencing was indicated by rarefaction of sorted-subset datasets, despite the large sequencing depth. Based on pairwise subsampling, the degree of clonotype sharing among donors was expected to be affected by sequencing depth.

The origin of this receptor is a young man in good health. Rearrangement joined TRBV5-1 to TRBJ1-2; the D gene identity is not certain. The sequencing input was naive CD8+ T cells sorted from blood. The cell subset or site label for this specimen denotes: CD45RA+CCR7+. The encoded CDR3 is CASSLDDLGYTF. Here is the DNA: TGCGCCAGCAGCTTGGACGATCTCGGCTACACCTTC.